Listed below are T cell receptor beta chains from one sample, sequenced in a study of blood T cell repertoires in COVID-19. Sequenced by immunoSEQ multiplex PCR; TCRdb stores in-frame clones only, minus some. This repertoire shows about 59,000 clones, about 85% found once; its top ten account for about 4%. The sequenced sample consisted of peripheral blood. These receptors were collected from a woman older than 75 with acute or convalescent COVID-19. Each CDR3 is given with its conserved first and last residue. D genes are given only for firm matches. The size field is filled for only some rows; it gives once, few, many or a size class.

j_call | v_call | clone_size | d_call | cdr3_nt | cdr3_aa
TRBJ1-5 | TRBV7-2 | . | . | TGTGCCAGCAGCTCCGGAGGCGGTCAGCCCCAGCATTTT | CASSSGGGQPQHF
TRBJ1-3 | TRBV5-1 | . | TRBD1 | TGCGCCAGCAGCTCGCTCACAGGGGGCACTGGAAACACCATATATTTT | CASSSLTGGTGNTIYF
TRBJ1-6 | TRBV27 | few | . | TGTGCCAGCAGTTTCTCGAGGGATTGGGATTCACCCCTCCACTTT | CASSFSRDWDSPLHF
TRBJ2-1 | TRBV19 | . | TRBD2 | TGTGCCAGTAGCGGCCGGACTAGCGGGGGAAATGAGCAGTTCTTC | CASSGRTSGGNEQFF
TRBJ1-1 | TRBV19 | . | TRBD1 | TGTGCCAGTAGTATAGGGCTGACAGGGCCACAGAACACTGAAGCTTTCTTT | CASSIGLTGPQNTEAFF
TRBJ1-5 | TRBV11-2 | . | TRBD1 | TGTGCCAGCAGCTTAAGACAGGGGGGGGATCAGCCCCAGCATTTT | CASSLRQGGDQPQHF
TRBJ1-1 | TRBV6-5 | . | . | TGTGCCACAGCGCGGTATTCGTACACTGAAGCTTTCTTT | CATARYSYTEAFF
TRBJ1-1 | TRBV5-6 | few | TRBD1 | TGTGCCAGCCACAAGGGGGCGCATCCCAACACTGAAGCTTTCTTT | CASHKGAHPNTEAFF
TRBJ1-2 | TRBV11-1 | . | . | TGTGCCAGCAGCTGGGGGGAGAACTATGGCTACACCTTC | CASSWGENYGYTF
TRBJ1-2 | TRBV5-5 | . | . | TGTGCCAGCAGCCACTCGGGGGGGAACTATGGCTACACCTTC | CASSHSGGNYGYTF
TRBJ2-4 | TRBV27 | . | TRBD2 | TGTGCCAGCAGTTCCGGGACTAGCGGGAGAAACATTCAGTACTTC | CASSSGTSGRNIQYF
TRBJ1-1 | TRBV19 | . | . | TGTGCCAGTAGTGCCGTAACACCGAACACTGAAGCTTTCTTT | CASSAVTPNTEAFF
TRBJ2-5 | TRBV29-1 | . | TRBD2 | TGCAGCGTTGAAAGTAGCGGGACCCAAGAGACCCAGTACTTC | CSVESSGTQETQYF
TRBJ2-3 | TRBV28 | . | TRBD2 | TGTGCCAGCAGTTCCCCCGCTAGCGGGAGGGCCGTAGATACGCAGTATTTT | CASSSPASGRAVDTQYF
TRBJ1-3 | TRBV2 | . | TRBD1 | TGTGCCAGCAGCCCTACTACAGGGGCTTCTGGAAACACCATATATTTT | CASSPTTGASGNTIYF
TRBJ2-7 | TRBV2 | . | . | TGTGCCAGCAGGGCCTCCTACGAGCAGTACTTC | CASRASYEQYF
TRBJ1-6 | TRBV19 | once | TRBD1 | TGTGCCAGTAGTCCAAGACAGGGGCAGAATTCACCCCTCCACTTT | CASSPRQGQNSPLHF
TRBJ2-7 | TRBV15 | . | . | TGTGCCACCAGCAGGGTGAAGGGGCCCTACGAGCAGTACTTC | CATSRVKGPYEQYF
TRBJ2-1 | TRBV7-2 | . | TRBD1 | TGTGCCAGCAGCCGTCGGACAGGGAACAATGAGCAGTTCTTC | CASSRRTGNNEQFF
TRBJ1-4 | TRBV19 | . | . | TGTGCCAGTAGTTTATACGGCAGGGTGGGTGAAAAACTGTTTTTT | CASSLYGRVGEKLFF
TRBJ1-2 | TRBV29-1 | . | TRBD1 | TGCAGCGCTCGGGACAGGGGAAACACTAACTATGGCTACACCTTC | CSARDRGNTNYGYTF
TRBJ1-2 | TRBV5-1 | . | . | TGCGCCAGCAGCCCAACAGGAGAGATCTTCTATGGCTACACCTTC | CASSPTGEIFYGYTF
TRBJ2-1 | TRBV14 | once | TRBD2 | TGTGCCAGCAGCCAAGGGCCGGGAGGTCTCAATGAGCAGTTCTTC | CASSQGPGGLNEQFF
TRBJ1-1 | TRBV5-1 | once | TRBD1 | TGCGCCAGCAGCAGCCCGGGACAGGTTCTTGAAGCTTTCTTT | CASSSPGQVLEAFF
TRBJ2-2 | TRBV7-3 | . | TRBD2 | TGTGCCAGCAGCTTAACGTTGGGACTAGCGGGAAGGACCGGGGAGCTGTTTTTT | CASSLTLGLAGRTGELFF
TRBJ2-7 | TRBV18 | . | TRBD2 | TGTGCCAGCTCACCGCGACTAGCGGGGGGGTCTAGCTCCTACGAGCAGTACTTC | CASSPRLAGGSSSYEQYF
TRBJ2-3 | TRBV9 | . | . | TGTGCCAGCAGCGTCCGAGGCGACCGCACAGATACGCAGTATTTT | CASSVRGDRTDTQYF
TRBJ2-3 | TRBV7-9 | . | . | TGTGCCAGCAGCCAGGGGGGCCGGACAGATACGCAGTATTTT | CASSQGGRTDTQYF
TRBJ2-2 | TRBV3-1/TRBV3-2 | . | TRBD1 | TGTGCCAGCAGCCAAGCCTCCGGGACAGGGCACACCGGGGAGCTGTTTTTT | CASSQASGTGHTGELFF
TRBJ1-5 | TRBV28 | few | . | TGTGCCAGCAGCGCCCGAGCTGGGCCCCAGCATTTT | CASSARAGPQHF
TRBJ1-2 | TRBV5-1 | . | TRBD1 | TGCGCCACCGGGACAGAGAGTAACTATGGCTACACCTTC | CATGTESNYGYTF
TRBJ2-1 | TRBV9 | . | TRBD2 | TGTGCCAGCAGTGAGTCGGGACTAGTGGTCAATGAGCAGTTCTTC | CASSESGLVVNEQFF
TRBJ1-5 | TRBV28 | . | . | TGTGCCAGCTCCCCAGCAGGGGTGGGCAATCAGCCCCAGCATTTT | CASSPAGVGNQPQHF
TRBJ2-3 | TRBV15 | . | . | TGTGCCACCAGCAGAGATGGAGGGCGGCAAGATACGCAGTATTTT | CATSRDGGRQDTQYF
TRBJ2-2 | TRBV7-9 | . | . | TGTGCCAGCAGCTTAGTTCTACCCGGGACCGGGGAGCTGTTTTTT | CASSLVLPGTGELFF
TRBJ1-4 | TRBV27 | . | . | TGTGCCAGCAGTTTGAGGACAGCAACTAATGAAAAACTGTTTTTT | CASSLRTATNEKLFF
TRBJ2-4 | TRBV12-5 | . | . | TGTGCTAGTGGTTTTGGGCTAGCCAAAAACATTCAGTACTTC | CASGFGLAKNIQYF
TRBJ2-1 | TRBV7-3 | . | TRBD2 | TGTGCCAGCAGCATAGCGGGGGGAGACTACAATGAGCAGTTCTTC | CASSIAGGDYNEQFF
TRBJ1-2 | TRBV7-9 | . | TRBD1 | TGTGCCACCGCCGGGACAGGGGTTGACTATGGCTACACCTTC | CATAGTGVDYGYTF
TRBJ2-3 | TRBV6-5 | . | TRBD1 | TGTGCCAGCAGTTACGGTGGCAGGGGGCAAGATACGCAGTATTTT | CASSYGGRGQDTQYF
TRBJ1-5 | TRBV7-3 | . | . | TGTGCCAGCAGCCGACGGGGCCCCGGGAGGACCCAGCATTTT | CASSRRGPGRTQHF
TRBJ2-3 | TRBV6-2/TRBV6-3 | few | TRBD1 | TGTGCCAGCAGTTTGGGGGGACAGGGCACAGATACGCAGTATTTT | CASSLGGQGTDTQYF
TRBJ1-5 | TRBV18 | . | . | TGTGCCAGCTCACCATCCGATCAGCCCCAGCATTTT | CASSPSDQPQHF
TRBJ2-1 | TRBV29-1 | . | TRBD1 | TGCAGCGTCCAAGGTTACCCGGGACAGGGTTTAAATGAGCAGTTCTTC | CSVQGYPGQGLNEQFF
TRBJ1-2 | TRBV7-3 | . | . | TGTGCCAGCAGCTTAGGGGGCTCGGCGGGCTACACCTTC | CASSLGGSAGYTF
TRBJ2-1 | TRBV7-7 | . | TRBD2 | TGTGCTAGCAGCCCCCAGCGGGGGGACAATGAGCAGTTCTTC | CASSPQRGDNEQFF
TRBJ1-4 | TRBV28 | once | . | TGTGCCAGCAGTCTACACGGGGTGGAAAAACTGTTTTTT | CASSLHGVEKLFF
TRBJ2-7 | TRBV3-1/TRBV3-2 | . | TRBD2 | TGTGCCAGCAGCCAAAAACGAGGCTTATTAGCGGGAAAACCCTACGAGCAGTACTTC | CASSQKRGLLAGKPYEQYF
TRBJ1-4 | TRBV6-1 | . | TRBD1 | TGTGCCAGCAGTGACCAGGGGGCGCGGTTCTCTAATGAAAAACTGTTTTTT | CASSDQGARFSNEKLFF
TRBJ2-1 | TRBV14 | . | TRBD2 | TGTGCCAGCAGCCGAGGACTAGCGGGGCCGAATGAGCAGTTCTTC | CASSRGLAGPNEQFF
TRBJ1-2 | TRBV9 | . | . | TGTGCCAGCAGCCCTTTTTCGAGCGGGACCTATGGCTACACCTTC | CASSPFSSGTYGYTF
TRBJ1-1 | TRBV7-2 | . | . | TGTGCCAGCAGCGTTGACCCCGGGGGTAACACTGAAGCTTTCTTT | CASSVDPGGNTEAFF
TRBJ1-2 | TRBV19 | . | . | TGTGCCAGTAGTACCCATCCTCGGAGCGGCTACACCTTC | CASSTHPRSGYTF
TRBJ1-1 | TRBV6-5 | . | . | TGTGCCAGCAGTTACTCGGTCAGGAACACTGAAGCTTTCTTT | CASSYSVRNTEAFF
TRBJ1-2 | TRBV7-9 | . | . | TGTGCCAGCAGCAGACAGACGAACTATGGCTACACCTTC | CASSRQTNYGYTF